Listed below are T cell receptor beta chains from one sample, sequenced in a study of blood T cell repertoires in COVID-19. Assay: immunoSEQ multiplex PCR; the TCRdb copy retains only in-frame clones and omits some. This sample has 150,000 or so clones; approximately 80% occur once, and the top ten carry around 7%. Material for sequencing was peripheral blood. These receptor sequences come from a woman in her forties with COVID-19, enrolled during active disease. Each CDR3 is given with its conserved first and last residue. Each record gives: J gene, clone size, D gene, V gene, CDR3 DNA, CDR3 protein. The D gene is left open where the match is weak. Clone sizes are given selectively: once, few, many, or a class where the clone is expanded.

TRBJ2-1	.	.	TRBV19	TGTGCCAGTAGTATTGGCGGAGGCTCCTACAATGAGCAGTTCTTC	CASSIGGGSYNEQFF
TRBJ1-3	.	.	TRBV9	TGTGCCAGCAGCGGGACAGCTGGAAACACCATATATTTT	CASSGTAGNTIYF
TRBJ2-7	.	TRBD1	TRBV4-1	TGCGCCAGCAGCGGGACAGGGGGGTCCTACGAGCAGTACTTC	CASSGTGGSYEQYF
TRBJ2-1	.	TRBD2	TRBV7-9	TGTGCCAGCAGCCCTTGGCGGGGGGGCACGGGGAATGAGCAGTTCTTC	CASSPWRGGTGNEQFF
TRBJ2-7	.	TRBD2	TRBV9	TGTGCCAGCAGCGCCAGGACTAGCGGGACTTACGAGCAGTACTTC	CASSARTSGTYEQYF
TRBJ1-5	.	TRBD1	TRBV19	TGTGCCAGTTCTGACAGGGGAGCGAGGAGCAATCAGCCCCAGCATTTT	CASSDRGARSNQPQHF
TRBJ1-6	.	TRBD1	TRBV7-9	TGTGCCAGCAGCGGGGACAGGGCGTATAATTCACCCCTCCACTTT	CASSGDRAYNSPLHF
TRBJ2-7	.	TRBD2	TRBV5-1	TGCGCCAGCACCCTTAGCGGGAGGGGCTACGAGCAGTACTTC	CASTLSGRGYEQYF
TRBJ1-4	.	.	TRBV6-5	TGTGCCAGCAGTTACTCGGGGGAGGATGAAAAACTGTTTTTT	CASSYSGEDEKLFF
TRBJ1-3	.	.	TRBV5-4	TGTGCCAGCAGCTCCATCGACAGTTCCGGCACCATATATTTT	CASSSIDSSGTIYF
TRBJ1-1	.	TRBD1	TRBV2	TGTGCCAGACAGGGGGCGAACACTGAAGCTTTCTTT	CARQGANTEAFF
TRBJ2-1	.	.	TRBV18	TGTGCCAGCTCACCACCGGGACAACCCTACAATGAGCAGTTCTTC	CASSPPGQPYNEQFF
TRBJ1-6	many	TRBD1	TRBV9	TGTGCCAGCAGCTCGGGACAGGGGGTGAGTTCACCCCTCCACTTT	CASSSGQGVSSPLHF
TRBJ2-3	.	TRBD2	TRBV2	TGTGCCAGCTTCCTGGGAGCGGGAGCTAGGGGGACGCAGTATTTT	CASFLGAGARGTQYF
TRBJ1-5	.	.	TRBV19	TGTGCCAGTAGTGCGGGGGCGTATAGCAATCAGCCCCAGCATTTT	CASSAGAYSNQPQHF
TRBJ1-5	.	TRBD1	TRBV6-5	TGTGCCAGCAGCTCTGGACAGGGAAGCAATCAGCCCCAGCATTTT	CASSSGQGSNQPQHF
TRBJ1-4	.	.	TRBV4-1	TGCGCCAGCAGTTACAGGGTTGGAAATGAAAAACTGTTTTTT	CASSYRVGNEKLFF
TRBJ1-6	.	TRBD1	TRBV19	TGTGCCAGTAGAAGGACAGGAAGCTCACCCCTCCACTTT	CASRRTGSSPLHF
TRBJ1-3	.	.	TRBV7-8	TGTGCCAGCAGCTTAGGGCCTCCTGGAAACACCATATATTTT	CASSLGPPGNTIYF
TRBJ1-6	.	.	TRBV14	TGTGCCAGCAGCCTATCGGTTAATTCACCCCTCCACTTT	CASSLSVNSPLHF
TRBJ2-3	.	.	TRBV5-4	TGTGCCAGCAGCCCTACCGGCCAGAGGCCCACAGATACGCAGTATTTT	CASSPTGQRPTDTQYF
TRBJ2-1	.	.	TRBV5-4	TGTGCCAGCAGACGGGACACCTACAATGAGCAGTTCTTC	CASRRDTYNEQFF
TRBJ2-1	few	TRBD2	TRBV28	TGTGCCAGCATCTTAGGTCCGGGAGGGAGGAATGAGCAGTTCTTC	CASILGPGGRNEQFF
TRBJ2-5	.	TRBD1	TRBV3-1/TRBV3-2	TGTGCCAGCAGCCATGGGACAGTGGGTAGGGAGACCCAGTACTTC	CASSHGTVGRETQYF
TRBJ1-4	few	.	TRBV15	TGTGCCACCAGCAGAGGGGCAATCGCGGAAAAACTGTTTTTT	CATSRGAIAEKLFF
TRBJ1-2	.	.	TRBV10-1	TGCGCCAGCAGCGGACAGAACTATGGCTACACCTTC	CASSGQNYGYTF
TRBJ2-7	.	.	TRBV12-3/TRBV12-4	TGTGCCAGCAGTTTAAAGCGGTCCTACGAGCAGTACTTC	CASSLKRSYEQYF
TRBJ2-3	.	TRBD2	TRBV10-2	TGCGCCAGCAGTGAGCTTAGCGGGAGGACAGATACGCAGTATTTT	CASSELSGRTDTQYF
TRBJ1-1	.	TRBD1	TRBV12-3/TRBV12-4	TGTGCCAGCAGGGGCAACAGGGGAACTGAAGCTTTCTTT	CASRGNRGTEAFF
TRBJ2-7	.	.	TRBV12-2	TGTGCAAGTCGCTTTCCTCACGCGGAGCAGTACTTC	CASRFPHAEQYF
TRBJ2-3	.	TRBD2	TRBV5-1	TGCGCCAGCAGCTTGTTTGCTAGCGGGGGAGGGACAGATACGCAGTATTTT	CASSLFASGGGTDTQYF
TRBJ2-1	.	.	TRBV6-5	TGTGCCAGCAGTCCCTCCAGGGTATACAATGAGCAGTTCTTC	CASSPSRVYNEQFF
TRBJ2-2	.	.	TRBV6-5	TGTGCCAGCAAGGACACCCCAAACACCGGGGAGCTGTTTTTT	CASKDTPNTGELFF
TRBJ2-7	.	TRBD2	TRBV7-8	TGTGCCAGCAGCGTGGAAGCGGGGCCCTACCAATTCTACGAGCAGTACTTC	CASSVEAGPYQFYEQYF
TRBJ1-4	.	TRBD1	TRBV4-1	TGCGCCAGCAGCCAGAACTCCGGGACAGGGGGCCATAATGAAAAACTGTTTTTT	CASSQNSGTGGHNEKLFF
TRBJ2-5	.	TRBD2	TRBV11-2	TGTGCCAGCAGCTTAATGGGACTAGCGGAAGAGACCCAGTACTTC	CASSLMGLAEETQYF
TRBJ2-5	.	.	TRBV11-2	TGTGCCAGCAGCTTAGCCCTTAGAACCCAAGAGACCCAGTACTTC	CASSLALRTQETQYF
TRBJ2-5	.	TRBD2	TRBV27	TGTGCCAGCAGCCGCCGGACTAGCGGGGGGCAAGAGACCCAGTACTTC	CASSRRTSGGQETQYF
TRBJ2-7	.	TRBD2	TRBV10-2	TGCGCCAGCGGGGGGGGACTAGAAACCTACGAGCAGTACTTC	CASGGGLETYEQYF
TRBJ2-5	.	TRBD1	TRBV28	TGTGCCAGCAGTTCTACAGGGGGAGATGAGACCCAGTACTTC	CASSSTGGDETQYF
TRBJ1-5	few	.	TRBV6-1	TGTGCCAGCAGTGAAGCGCTCAGAGACTATCAGCCCCAGCATTTT	CASSEALRDYQPQHF
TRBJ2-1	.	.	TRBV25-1	TGTGCCAGCAGAATAGGGGTTGGTGAGCAGTTCTTC	CASRIGVGEQFF
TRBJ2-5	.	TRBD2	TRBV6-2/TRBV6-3	TGTGCCAGCAGTACCCGGACTAGCGGGGGGCCGTCGGGAGAGACCCAGTACTTC	CASSTRTSGGPSGETQYF
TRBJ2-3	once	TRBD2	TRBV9	TGTGCCAGCAGCCTTCTAGCGGGGGGTAGCACAGATACGCAGTATTTT	CASSLLAGGSTDTQYF
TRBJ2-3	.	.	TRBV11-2	TGTGCCAGCAGCCCAACGGGACTGAGCACAGATACGCAGTATTTT	CASSPTGLSTDTQYF
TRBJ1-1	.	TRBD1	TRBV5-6	TGTGCCAGCAGCTCGACCCGGACAGGTATGAACACTGAAGCTTTCTTT	CASSSTRTGMNTEAFF
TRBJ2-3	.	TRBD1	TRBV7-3	TGTGCCAGCAGCTTTGACAGGGTCGGATGGGCAGATACGCAGTATTTT	CASSFDRVGWADTQYF
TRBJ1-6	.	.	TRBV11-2	TGTGCCAGCAGCCAACAGCTCCTTAATTCACCCCTCCACTTT	CASSQQLLNSPLHF
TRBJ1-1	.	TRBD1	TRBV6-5	TGTGCCAGCAGTTATACGACAGGGACCATAAGCACTGAAGCTTTCTTT	CASSYTTGTISTEAFF
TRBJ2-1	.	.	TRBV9	TGTGCCAGCAGCGTAGAAGACAGCTCCTACAATGAGCAGTTCTTC	CASSVEDSSYNEQFF
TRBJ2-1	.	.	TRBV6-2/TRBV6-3	TGTGCCAGCAGTTATGGGGGGTCCTACAATGAGCAGTTCTTC	CASSYGGSYNEQFF
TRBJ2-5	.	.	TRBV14	TGTGCCAGCAGCCCTCTAGGGGCAGAGACCCAGTACTTC	CASSPLGAETQYF